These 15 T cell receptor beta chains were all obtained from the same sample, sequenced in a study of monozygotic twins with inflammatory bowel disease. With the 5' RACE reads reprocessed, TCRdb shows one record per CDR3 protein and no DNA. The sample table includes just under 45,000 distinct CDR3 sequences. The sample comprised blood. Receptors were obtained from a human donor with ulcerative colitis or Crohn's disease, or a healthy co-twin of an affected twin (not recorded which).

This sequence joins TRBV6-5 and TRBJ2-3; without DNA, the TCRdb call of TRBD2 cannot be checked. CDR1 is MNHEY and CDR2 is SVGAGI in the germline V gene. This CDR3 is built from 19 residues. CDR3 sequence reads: CASSYSVPLAGGPSDTQYF.

CDR3: CASSSSPGQGYEQYF. The chain combines TRBV5-1 with TRBJ2-7; TCRdb names TRBD1, which stays unverified in the absence of DNA. Germline V gives CDR1 SGHRS, CDR2 YFSETQ. The CDR3 length is 15 residues.

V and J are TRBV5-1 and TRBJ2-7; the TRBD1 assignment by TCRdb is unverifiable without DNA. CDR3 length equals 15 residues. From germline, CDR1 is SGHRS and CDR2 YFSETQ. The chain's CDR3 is CASSLHGTGSDEQYF.

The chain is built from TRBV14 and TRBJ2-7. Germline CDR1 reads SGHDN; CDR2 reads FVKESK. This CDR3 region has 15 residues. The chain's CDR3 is CASSQDPATFYEQYF. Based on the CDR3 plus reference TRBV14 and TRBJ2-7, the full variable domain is EAGVTQFPSHSVIEKGQTVTLRCDPISGHDNLYWYRRVMGKEIKFLLHFVKESKQDESGMPNNRFLAERTGGTYSTLKVQPAELEDSGVYFCASSQDPATFYEQYFGPGTRLTVT.

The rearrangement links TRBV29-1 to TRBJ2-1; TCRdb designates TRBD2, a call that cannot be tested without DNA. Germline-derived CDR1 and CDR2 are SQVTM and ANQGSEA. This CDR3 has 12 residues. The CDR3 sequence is CSVALIHNEQFF.

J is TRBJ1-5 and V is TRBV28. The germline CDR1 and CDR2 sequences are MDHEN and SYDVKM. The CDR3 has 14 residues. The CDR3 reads CASNFETINQPQHF.

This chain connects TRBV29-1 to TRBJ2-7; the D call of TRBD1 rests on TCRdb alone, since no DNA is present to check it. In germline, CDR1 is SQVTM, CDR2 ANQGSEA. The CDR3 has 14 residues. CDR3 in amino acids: CSVEPGQGGDEQYF.

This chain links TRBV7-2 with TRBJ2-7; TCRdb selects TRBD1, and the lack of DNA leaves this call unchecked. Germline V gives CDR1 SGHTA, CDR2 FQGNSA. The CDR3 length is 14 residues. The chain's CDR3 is CASSLGTEGYEQYF.

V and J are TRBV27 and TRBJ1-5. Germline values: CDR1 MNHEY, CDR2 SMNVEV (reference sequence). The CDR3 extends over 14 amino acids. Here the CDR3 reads CASSFGGEGQPQHF.

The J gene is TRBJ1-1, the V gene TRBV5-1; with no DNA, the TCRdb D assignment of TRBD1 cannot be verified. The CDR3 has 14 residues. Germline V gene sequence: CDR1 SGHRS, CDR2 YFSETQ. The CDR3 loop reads CASRGQGPNTEAFF.

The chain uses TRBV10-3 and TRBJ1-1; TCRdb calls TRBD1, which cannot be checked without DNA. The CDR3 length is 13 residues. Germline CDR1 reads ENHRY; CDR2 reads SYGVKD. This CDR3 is CAINRGQGTEAFF.

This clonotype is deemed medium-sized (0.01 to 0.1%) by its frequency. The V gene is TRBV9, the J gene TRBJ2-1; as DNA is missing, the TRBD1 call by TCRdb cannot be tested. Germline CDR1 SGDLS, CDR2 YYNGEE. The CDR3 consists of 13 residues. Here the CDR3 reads CASSAWGEDEQFF. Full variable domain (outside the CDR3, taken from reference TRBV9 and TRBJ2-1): DSGVTQTPKHLITATGQRVTLRCSPRSGDLSVYWYQQSLDQGLQFLIQYYNGEERAKGNILERFSAQQFPDLHSELNLSSLELGDSALYFCASSAWGEDEQFFGPGTRLTVL.

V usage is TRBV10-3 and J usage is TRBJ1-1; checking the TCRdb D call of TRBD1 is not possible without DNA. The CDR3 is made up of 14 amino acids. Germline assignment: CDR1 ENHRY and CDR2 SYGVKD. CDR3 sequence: CAISELPEGTEAFF.

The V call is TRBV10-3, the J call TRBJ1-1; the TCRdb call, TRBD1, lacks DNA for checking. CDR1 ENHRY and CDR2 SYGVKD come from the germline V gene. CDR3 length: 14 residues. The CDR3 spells CAARRGEMNTEAFF.

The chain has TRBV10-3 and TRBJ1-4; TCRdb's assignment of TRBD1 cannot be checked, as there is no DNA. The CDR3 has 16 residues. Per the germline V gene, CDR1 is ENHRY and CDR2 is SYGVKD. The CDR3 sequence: CAISEGQGTSHEKLFF.